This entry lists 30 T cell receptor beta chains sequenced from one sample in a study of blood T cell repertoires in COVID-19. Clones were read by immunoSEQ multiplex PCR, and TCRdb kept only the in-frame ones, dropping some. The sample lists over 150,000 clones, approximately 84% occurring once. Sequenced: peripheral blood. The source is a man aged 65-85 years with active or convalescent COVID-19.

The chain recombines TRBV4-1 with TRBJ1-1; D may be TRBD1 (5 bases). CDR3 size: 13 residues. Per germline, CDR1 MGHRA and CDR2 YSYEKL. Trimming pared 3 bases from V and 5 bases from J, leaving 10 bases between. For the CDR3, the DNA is TGCGCCAGCAGCCAGGTGGGGCGAACTGAAGCTTTCTTT. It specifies CASSQVGRTEAFF.

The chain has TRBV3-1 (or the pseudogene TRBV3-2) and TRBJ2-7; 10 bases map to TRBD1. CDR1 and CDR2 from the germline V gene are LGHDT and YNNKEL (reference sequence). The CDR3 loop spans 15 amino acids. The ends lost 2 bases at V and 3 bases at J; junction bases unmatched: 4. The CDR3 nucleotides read TGTGCCAGCAGCCAAAGGGGGACAGGGGTCTACGAGCAGTACTTC. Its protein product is CASSQRGTGVYEQYF.

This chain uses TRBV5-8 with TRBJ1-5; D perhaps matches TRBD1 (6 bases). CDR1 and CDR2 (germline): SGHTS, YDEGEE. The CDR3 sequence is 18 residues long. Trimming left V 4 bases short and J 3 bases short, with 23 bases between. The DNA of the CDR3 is TGTGCCAGCAGCCTCACCGTTCAGGGGCCGAGAATCAATCAGCCCCAGCATTTT. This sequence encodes CASSLTVQGPRINQPQHF.

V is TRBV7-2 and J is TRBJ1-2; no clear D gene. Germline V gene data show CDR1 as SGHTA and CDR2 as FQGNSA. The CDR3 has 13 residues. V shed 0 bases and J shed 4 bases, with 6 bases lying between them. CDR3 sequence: CASSLAHSYGYTF. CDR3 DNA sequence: TGTGCCAGCAGCTTAGCCCACTCCTATGGCTACACCTTC.

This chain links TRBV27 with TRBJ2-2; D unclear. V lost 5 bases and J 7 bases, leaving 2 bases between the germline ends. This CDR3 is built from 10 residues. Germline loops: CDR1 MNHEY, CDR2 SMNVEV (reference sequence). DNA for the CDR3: TGTGCCAGCAGTCACGGGGAGCTGTTTTTT. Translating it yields CASSHGELFF.

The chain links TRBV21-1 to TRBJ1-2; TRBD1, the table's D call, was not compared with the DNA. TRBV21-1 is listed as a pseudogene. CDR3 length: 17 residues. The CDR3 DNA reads TGTGCCAGCAGCAAAGCGCTTTTCGGGACAGGGAAATATGGCTACACCTTC. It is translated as CASSKALFGTGKYGYTF.

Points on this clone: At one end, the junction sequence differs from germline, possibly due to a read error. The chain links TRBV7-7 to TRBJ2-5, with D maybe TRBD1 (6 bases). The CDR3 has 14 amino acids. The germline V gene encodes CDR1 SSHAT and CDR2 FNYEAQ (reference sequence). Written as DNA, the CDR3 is TGTGCTAGCAGCAAGGGACACCTCCAAGAGACCCAGTACTTC. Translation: CASSKGHLQETQYF.

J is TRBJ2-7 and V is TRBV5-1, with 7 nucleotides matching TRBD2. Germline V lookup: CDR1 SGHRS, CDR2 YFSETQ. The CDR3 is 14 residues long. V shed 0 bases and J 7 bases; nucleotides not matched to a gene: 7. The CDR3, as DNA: TGCGCCAGCAGCTTGGGACTAGCCCCGGGTGAGCAGTACTTC. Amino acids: CASSLGLAPGEQYF.

CDR3 region: CASSIGASGASPLHF. The CDR3 DNA reads as TGTGCCAGTAGTATAGGTGCCTCGGGAGCTTCACCCCTCCACTTT. The chain recombines TRBV19 with TRBJ1-6; D not resolved. CDR3 length: 15 residues. From germline, CDR1 is LNHDA and CDR2 SQIVND (reference sequence). Trimming removed 1 base from V and 9 bases from J, with 13 bases in between. Full variable domain (remainder filled in from reference TRBV19 and TRBJ1-6): DGGITQSPKYLFRKEGQNVTLSCEQNLNHDAMYWYRQDPGQGLRLIYYSQIVNDFQKGDIAEGYSVSREKKESFPLTVTSAQKNPTAFYLCASSIGASGASPLHFGNGTRLTVT.

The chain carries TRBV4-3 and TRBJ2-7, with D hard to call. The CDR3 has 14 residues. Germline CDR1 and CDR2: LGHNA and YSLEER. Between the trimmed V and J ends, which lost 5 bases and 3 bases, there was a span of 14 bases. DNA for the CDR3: TGCGCCAGCAGCGTGTCCCCTGGCCTCTACGAGCAGTACTTC. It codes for CASSVSPGLYEQYF.

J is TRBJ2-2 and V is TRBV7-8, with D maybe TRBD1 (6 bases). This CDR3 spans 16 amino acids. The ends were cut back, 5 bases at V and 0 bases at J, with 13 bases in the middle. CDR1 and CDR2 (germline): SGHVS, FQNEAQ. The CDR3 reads CASSHPGTTNTGELFF. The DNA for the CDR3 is TGTGCCAGCAGCCATCCCGGGACAACGAACACCGGGGAGCTGTTTTTT.

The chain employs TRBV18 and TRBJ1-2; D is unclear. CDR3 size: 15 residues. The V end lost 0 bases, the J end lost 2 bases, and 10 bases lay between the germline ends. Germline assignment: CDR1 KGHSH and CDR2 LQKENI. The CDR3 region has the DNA TGTGCCAGCTCACCACCGAGCATCCCCAACTATGGCTACACCTTC. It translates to CASSPPSIPNYGYTF.

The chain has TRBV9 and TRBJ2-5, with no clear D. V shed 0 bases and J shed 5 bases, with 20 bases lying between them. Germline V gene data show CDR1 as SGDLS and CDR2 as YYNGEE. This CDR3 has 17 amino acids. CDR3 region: CASSVGRYRVSRETQYF. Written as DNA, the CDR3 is TGTGCCAGCAGCGTAGGACGTTACCGGGTGTCGAGGGAGACCCAGTACTTC. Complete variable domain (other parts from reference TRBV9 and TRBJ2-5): DSGVTQTPKHLITATGQRVTLRCSPRSGDLSVYWYQQSLDQGLQFLIQYYNGEERAKGNILERFSAQQFPDLHSELNLSSLELGDSALYFCASSVGRYRVSRETQYFGPGTRLLVL.

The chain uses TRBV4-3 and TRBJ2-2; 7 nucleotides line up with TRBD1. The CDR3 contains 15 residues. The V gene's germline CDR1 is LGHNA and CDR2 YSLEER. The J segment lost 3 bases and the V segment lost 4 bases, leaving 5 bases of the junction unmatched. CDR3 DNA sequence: TGCGCCAGCAGCCGATCGACAGGGTACACCGGGGAGCTGTTTTTT. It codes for CASSRSTGYTGELFF.

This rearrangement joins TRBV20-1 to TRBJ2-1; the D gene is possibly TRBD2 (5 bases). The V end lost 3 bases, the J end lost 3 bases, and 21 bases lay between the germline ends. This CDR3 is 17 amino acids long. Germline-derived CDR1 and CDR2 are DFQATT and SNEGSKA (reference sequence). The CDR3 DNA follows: TGCAGTGCTAGTAGTCCCCCCTGGGAGCGGTACTACAATGAGCAGTTCTTC. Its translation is CSASSPPWERYYNEQFF.

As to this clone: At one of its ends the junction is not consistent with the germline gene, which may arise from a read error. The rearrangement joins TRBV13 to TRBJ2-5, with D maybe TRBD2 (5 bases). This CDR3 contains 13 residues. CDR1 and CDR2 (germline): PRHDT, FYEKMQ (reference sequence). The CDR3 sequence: CASSDYDHETQYF. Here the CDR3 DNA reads TGTGCCAGCAGCGACTACGACCACGAGACCCAGTACTTC.

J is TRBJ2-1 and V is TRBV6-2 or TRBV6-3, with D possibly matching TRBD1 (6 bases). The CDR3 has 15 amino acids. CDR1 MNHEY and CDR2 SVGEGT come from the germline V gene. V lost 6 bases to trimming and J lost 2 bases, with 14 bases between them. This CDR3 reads CASSGTGFTYNEQFF. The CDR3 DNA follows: TGTGCCAGCAGCGGCACAGGGTTTACCTACAATGAGCAGTTCTTC.

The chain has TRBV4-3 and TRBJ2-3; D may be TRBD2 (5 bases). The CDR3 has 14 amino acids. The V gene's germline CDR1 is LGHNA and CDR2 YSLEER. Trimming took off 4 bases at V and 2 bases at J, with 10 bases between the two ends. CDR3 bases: TGCGCCAGCAGCCTGCGGGCCCACACAGATACGCAGTATTTT. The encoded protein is CASSLRAHTDTQYF.

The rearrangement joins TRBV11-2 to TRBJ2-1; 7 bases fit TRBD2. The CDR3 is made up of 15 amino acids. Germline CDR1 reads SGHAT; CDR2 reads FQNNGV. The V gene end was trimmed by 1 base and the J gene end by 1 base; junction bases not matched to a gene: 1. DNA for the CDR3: TGTGCCAGCAGCTTAGCGGGAGGATCCTACAATGAGCAGTTCTTC. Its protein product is CASSLAGGSYNEQFF.

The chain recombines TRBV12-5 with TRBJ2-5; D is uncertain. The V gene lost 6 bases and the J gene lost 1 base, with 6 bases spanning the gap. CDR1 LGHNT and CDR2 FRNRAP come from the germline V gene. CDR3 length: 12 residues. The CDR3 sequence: CASGRSQETQYF. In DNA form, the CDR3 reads TGTGCTAGTGGGCGGTCCCAAGAGACCCAGTACTTC.

CDR3 nucleotides: TGTGCCAGCAGCTCCAGCCAAACTAGCGGGATAAGGGATGAGCAGTTCTTC. Amino acids: CASSSSQTSGIRDEQFF. The chain employs TRBV5-8 and TRBJ2-1; TRBD2 agrees at 10 bases. In germline, CDR1 is SGHTS, CDR2 YDEGEE. V lost 3 bases and J lost 8; bases outside the gene matches: 14. The CDR3 contains 17 residues.

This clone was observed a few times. The CDR3, as DNA: TGTGCCAGCAGTTCTTTCGGGGAGTCTGGAAACACCATATATTTT. Translating gives CASSSFGESGNTIYF. The rearrangement links TRBV11-2 to TRBJ1-3; D is unresolved. CDR1 SGHAT and CDR2 FQNNGV come from the germline V gene. Trimming removed 6 bases at V and 1 base at J, with 13 bases between. The CDR3 runs to 15 residues.

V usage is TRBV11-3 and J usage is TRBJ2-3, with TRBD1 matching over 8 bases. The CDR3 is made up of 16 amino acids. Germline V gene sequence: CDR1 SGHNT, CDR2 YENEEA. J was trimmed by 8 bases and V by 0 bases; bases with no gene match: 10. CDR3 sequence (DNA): TGTGCCAGCAGCTTAGATTATGGACAGGGAGAGGGTACGCAGTATTTT. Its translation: CASSLDYGQGEGTQYF.

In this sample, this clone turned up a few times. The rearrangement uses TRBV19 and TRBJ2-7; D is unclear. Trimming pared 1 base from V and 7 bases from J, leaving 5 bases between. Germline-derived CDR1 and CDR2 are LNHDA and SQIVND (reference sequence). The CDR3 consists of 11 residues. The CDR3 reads CASSIVGEQYF. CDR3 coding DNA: TGTGCCAGTAGTATAGTCGGGGAGCAGTACTTC.

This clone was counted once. CDR3 bases: TGTGCCAGCAGCCTCGGGCTGGGGGGGCAGTACTTC. This encodes CASSLGLGGQYF. This chain links TRBV5-5 with TRBJ2-7; D is possibly TRBD2 (6 bases). CDR1 is SGHKS, CDR2 YYEKEE, per germline (reference sequence). The CDR3 totals 12 residues. Between the trimmed V and J ends, which lost 4 bases and 9 bases, there was a span of 14 bases. Using reference TRBV5-5 and TRBJ2-7 for the parts outside the CDR3, the full variable domain is DAGVTQSPTHLIKTRGQQVTLRCSPISGHKSVSWYQQVLGQGPQFIFQYYEKEERGRGNFPDRFSARQFPNYSSELNVNALLLGDSALYLCASSLGLGGQYFGPGTRLTVT.

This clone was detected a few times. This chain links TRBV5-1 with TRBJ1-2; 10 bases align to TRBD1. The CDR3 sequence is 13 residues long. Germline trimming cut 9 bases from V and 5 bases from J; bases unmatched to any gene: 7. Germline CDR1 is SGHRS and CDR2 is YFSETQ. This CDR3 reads CATIRTGGYGYTF. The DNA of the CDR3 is TGCGCCACCATCCGGACAGGGGGGTATGGCTACACCTTC.

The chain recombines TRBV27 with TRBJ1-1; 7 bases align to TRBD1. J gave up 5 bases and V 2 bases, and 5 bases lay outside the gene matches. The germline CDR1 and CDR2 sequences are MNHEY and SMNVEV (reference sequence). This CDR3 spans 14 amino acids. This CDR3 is CASSLDRARTEAFF. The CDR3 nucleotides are TGTGCCAGCAGTTTAGACAGGGCTCGAACTGAAGCTTTCTTT.

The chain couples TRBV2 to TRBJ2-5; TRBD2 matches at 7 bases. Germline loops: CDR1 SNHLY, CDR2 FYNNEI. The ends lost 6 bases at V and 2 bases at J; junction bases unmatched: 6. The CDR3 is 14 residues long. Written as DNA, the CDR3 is TGTGCCAGCAGGGCTGGGAGGGCGCAAGAGACCCAGTACTTC. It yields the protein CASRAGRAQETQYF.

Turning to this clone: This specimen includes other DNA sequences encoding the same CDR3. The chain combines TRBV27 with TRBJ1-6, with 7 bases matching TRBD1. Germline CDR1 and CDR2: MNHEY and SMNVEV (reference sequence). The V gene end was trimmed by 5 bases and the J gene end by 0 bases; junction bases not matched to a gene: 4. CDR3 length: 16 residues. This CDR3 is CASSRDRSSYNSPLHF. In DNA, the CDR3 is TGTGCCAGCAGTCGGGACAGAAGCTCCTATAATTCACCCCTCCACTTT.

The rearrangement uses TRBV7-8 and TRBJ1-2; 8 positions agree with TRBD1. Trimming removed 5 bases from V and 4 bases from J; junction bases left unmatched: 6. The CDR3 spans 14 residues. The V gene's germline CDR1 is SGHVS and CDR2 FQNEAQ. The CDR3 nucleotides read TGTGCCAGCAGCCGAGGAGGACAGGGCTATGGCTACACCTTC. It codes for CASSRGGQGYGYTF.